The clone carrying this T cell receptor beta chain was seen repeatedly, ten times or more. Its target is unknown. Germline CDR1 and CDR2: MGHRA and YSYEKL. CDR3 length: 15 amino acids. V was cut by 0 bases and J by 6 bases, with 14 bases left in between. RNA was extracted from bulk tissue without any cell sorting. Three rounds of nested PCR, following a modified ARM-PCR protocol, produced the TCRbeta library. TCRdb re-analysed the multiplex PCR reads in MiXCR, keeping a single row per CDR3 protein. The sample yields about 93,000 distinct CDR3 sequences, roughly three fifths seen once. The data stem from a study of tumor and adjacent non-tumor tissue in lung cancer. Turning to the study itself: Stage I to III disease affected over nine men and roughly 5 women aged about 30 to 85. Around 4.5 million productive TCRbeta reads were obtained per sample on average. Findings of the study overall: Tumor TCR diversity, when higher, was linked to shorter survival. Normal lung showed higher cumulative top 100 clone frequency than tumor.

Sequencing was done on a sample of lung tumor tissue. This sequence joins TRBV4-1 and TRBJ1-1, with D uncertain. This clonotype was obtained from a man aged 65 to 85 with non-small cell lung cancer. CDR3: CASSQDPSSLSEAFF. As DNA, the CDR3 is TGCGCCAGCAGCCAAGATCCATCATCCTTGTCTGAAGCTTTCTTT.